This T cell receptor beta chain was sequenced during a study of shared clonotypes between healthy human individuals. The V and J ends lost 3 bases and 9 bases respectively, with 22 bases between them. From germline, CDR1 is SGHDT and CDR2 YYEEEE. This CDR3 contains 15 residues. Clones were read by immunoSEQ multiplex PCR, and TCRdb kept only the in-frame ones, dropping some. The data hold around 2.5 million clones, with approximately 93% observed a single time. The sequencing input was naive CD4+ T cells from PBMCs. The sample's subset: CD45RA+ positively selected. V and J are TRBV5-6 and TRBJ2-7, with a weak D call TRBD1 (6 bases). This sequence was found in a man in his late teens or twenties in good health. Some clones in this sample may be carry-over from other donors' samples. CDR3 bases: TGTGCCAGCAGCTGGGGGCTGGGGGCGTCAGGTGGGCAGTACTTC. The encoded protein is CASSWGLGASGGQYF.